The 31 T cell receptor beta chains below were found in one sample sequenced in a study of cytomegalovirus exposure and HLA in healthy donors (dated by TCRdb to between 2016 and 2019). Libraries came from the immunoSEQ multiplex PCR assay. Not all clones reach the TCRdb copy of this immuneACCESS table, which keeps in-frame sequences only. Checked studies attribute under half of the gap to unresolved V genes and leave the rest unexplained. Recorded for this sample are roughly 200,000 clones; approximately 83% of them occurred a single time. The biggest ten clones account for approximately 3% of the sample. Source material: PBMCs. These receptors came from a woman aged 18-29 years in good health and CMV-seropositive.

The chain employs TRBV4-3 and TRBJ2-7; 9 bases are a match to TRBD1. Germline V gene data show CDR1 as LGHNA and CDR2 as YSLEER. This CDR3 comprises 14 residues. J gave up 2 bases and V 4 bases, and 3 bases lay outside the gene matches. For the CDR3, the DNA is TGCGCCAGCAGCCTAGGACAGGGGACCTACGAGCAGTACTTC. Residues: CASSLGQGTYEQYF.

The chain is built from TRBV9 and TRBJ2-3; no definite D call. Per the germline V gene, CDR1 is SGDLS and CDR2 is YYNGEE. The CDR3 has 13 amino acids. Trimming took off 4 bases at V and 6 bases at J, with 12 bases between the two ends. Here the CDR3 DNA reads TGTGCCAGCAGCCCCCACGGTCCGGATACGCAGTATTTT. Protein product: CASSPHGPDTQYF.

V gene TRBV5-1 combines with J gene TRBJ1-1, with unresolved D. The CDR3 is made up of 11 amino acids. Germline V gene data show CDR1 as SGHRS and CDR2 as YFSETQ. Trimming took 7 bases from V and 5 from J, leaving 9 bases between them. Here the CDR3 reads CASARETEAFF. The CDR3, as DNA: TGCGCCAGCGCGCGGGAGACTGAAGCTTTCTTT. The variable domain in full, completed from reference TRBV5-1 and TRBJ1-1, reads KAGVTQTPRYLIKTRGQQVTLSCSPISGHRSVSWYQQTPGQGLQFLFEYFSETQRNKGNFPGRFSGRQFSNSRSEMNVSTLELGDSALYLCASARETEAFFGQGTRLTVV.

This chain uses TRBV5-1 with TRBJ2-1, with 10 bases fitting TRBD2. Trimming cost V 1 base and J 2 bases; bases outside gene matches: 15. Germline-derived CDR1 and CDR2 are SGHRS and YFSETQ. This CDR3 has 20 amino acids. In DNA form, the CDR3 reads TGCGCCAGCAGCTTGCTAGGGGCGTCGGGACTAGCGATCCCCTACAATGAGCAGTTCTTC. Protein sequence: CASSLLGASGLAIPYNEQFF.

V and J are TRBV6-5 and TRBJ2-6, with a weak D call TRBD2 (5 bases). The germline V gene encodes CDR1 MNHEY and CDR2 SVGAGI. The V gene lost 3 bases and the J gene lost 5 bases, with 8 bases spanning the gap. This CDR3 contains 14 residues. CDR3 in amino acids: CASSYEGWANVLTF. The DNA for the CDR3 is TGTGCCAGCAGTTATGAGGGCTGGGCCAACGTCCTGACTTTC.

CDR3 protein: CAWSVRAPSGNSPLHF. CDR3 in DNA: TGTGCCTGGAGTGTAAGAGCTCCCTCGGGGAATTCACCCCTCCACTTT. The chain joins TRBV30 to TRBJ1-6; D is unresolved. In germline, CDR1 is GTSNPN, CDR2 SVGIG (reference sequence). The CDR3 is made up of 16 amino acids. V lost 0 bases and J 7 bases, leaving 16 bases between the germline ends.

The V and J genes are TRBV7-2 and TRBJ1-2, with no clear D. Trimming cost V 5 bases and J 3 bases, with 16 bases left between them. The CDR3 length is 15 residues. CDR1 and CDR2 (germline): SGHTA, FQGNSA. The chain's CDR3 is CASSPNRGIDYGYTF. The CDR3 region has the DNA TGTGCCAGCAGCCCCAACCGGGGAATCGACTATGGCTACACCTTC.

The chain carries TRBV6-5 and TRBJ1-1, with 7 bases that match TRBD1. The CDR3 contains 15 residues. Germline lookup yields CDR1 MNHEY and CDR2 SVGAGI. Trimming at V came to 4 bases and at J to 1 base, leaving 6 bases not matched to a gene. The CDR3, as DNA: TGTGCCAGCAGTTTCTCGACAGGGTCGAACACTGAAGCTTTCTTT. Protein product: CASSFSTGSNTEAFF.

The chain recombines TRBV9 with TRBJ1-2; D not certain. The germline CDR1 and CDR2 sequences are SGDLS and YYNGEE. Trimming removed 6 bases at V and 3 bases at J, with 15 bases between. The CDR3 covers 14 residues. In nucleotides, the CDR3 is TGTGCCAGCACCCCATTCGGCGGGGACTATGGCTACACCTTC. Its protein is CASTPFGGDYGYTF.

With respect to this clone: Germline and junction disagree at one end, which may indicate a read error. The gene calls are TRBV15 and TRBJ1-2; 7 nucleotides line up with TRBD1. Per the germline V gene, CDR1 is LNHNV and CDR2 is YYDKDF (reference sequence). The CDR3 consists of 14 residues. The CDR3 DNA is TGTGCCACCAGAAGAGGGGGCCCCCCGTATGGCTACACCTTC. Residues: CATRRGGPPYGYTF.

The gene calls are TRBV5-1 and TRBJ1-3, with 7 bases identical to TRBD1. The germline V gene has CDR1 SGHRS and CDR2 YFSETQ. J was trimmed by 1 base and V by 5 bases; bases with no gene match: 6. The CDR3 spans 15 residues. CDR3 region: CASRRTGDSGNTIYF. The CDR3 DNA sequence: TGCGCCAGCAGACGGACAGGAGATTCTGGAAACACCATATATTTT.

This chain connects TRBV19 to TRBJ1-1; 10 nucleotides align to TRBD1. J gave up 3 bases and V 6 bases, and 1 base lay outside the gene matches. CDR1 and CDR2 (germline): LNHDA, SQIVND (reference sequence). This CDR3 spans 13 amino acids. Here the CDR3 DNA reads TGTGCCAGTAGCGACAGGGGGCACACTGAAGCTTTCTTT. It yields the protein CASSDRGHTEAFF.

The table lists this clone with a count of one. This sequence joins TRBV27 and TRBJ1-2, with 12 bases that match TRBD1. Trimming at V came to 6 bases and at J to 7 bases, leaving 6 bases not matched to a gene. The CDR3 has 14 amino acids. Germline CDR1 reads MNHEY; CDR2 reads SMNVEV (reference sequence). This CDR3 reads CASRRGQGAFGYTF. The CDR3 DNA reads TGTGCCAGCAGAAGGGGACAGGGGGCGTTTGGCTACACCTTC.

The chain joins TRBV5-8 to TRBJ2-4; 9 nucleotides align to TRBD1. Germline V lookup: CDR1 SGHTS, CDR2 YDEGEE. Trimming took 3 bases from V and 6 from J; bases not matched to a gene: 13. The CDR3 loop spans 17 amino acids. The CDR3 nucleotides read TGTGCCAGCAGCTCCACTAAATCCGGGACAGGGAGAAACATTCAGTACTTC. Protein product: CASSSTKSGTGRNIQYF.

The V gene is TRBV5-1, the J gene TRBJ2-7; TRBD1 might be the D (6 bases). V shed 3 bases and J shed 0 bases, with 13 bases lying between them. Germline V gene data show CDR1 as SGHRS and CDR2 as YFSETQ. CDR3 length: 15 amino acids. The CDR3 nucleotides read TGCGCCAGCAGCTCCGTACCGGACAGCTCCTACGAGCAGTACTTC. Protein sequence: CASSSVPDSSYEQYF. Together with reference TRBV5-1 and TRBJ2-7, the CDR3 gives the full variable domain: KAGVTQTPRYLIKTRGQQVTLSCSPISGHRSVSWYQQTPGQGLQFLFEYFSETQRNKGNFPGRFSGRQFSNSRSEMNVSTLELGDSALYLCASSSVPDSSYEQYFGPGTRLTVT.

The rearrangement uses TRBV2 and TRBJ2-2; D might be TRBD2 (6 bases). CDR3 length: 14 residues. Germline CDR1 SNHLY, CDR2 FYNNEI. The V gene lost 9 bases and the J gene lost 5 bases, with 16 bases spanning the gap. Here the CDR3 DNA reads TGTGCCAGGGGGCGGGACGAGGGGACCGGGGAGCTGTTTTTT. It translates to CARGRDEGTGELFF.

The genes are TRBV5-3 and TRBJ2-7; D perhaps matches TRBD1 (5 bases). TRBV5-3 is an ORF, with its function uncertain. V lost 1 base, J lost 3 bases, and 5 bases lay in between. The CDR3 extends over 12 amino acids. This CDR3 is CARSLQGYEQYF. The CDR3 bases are TGTGCCAGAAGCTTGCAGGGCTACGAGCAGTACTTC.

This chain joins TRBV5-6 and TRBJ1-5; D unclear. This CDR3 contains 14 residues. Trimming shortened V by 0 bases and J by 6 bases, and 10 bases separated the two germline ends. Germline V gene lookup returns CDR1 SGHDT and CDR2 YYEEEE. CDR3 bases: TGTGCCAGCAGCTTGGGGGGAGTTGGTCAGCCCCAGCATTTT. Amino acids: CASSLGGVGQPQHF.

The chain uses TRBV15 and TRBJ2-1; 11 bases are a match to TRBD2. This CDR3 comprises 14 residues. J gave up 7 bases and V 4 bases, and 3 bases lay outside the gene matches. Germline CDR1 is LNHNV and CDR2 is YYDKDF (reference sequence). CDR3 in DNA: TGTGCCACCAGCAATAGCGGGGGGGCGAATGAGCAGTTCTTC. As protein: CATSNSGGANEQFF.

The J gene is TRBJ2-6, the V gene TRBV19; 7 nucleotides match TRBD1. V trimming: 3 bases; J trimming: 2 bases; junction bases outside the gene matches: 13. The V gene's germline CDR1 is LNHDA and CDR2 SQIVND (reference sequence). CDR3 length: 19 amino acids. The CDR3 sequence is CASSMLPGQLPPGANVLTF. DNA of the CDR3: TGTGCCAGTAGTATGCTACCGGGACAGCTTCCCCCTGGGGCCAACGTCCTGACTTTC.

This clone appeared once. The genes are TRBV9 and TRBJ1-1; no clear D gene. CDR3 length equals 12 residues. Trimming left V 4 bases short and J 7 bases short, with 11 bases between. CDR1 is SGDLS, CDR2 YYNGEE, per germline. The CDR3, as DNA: TGTGCCAGCAGCCCCGGTGAGGGTGAAGCTTTCTTT. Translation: CASSPGEGEAFF.

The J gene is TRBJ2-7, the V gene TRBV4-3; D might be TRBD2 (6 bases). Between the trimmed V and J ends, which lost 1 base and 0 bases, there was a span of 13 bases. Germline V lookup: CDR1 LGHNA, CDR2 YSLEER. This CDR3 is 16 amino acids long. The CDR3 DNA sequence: TGCGCCAGCAGCCAAGTACCGGGACTCAGCTCCTACGAGCAGTACTTC. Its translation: CASSQVPGLSSYEQYF.

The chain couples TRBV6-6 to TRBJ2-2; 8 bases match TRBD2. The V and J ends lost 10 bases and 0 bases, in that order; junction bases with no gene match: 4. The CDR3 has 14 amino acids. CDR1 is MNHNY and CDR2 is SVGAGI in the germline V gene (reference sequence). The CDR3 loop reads CAIQAGANTGELFF. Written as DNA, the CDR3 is TGTGCCATTCAAGCGGGGGCGAACACCGGGGAGCTGTTTTTT.

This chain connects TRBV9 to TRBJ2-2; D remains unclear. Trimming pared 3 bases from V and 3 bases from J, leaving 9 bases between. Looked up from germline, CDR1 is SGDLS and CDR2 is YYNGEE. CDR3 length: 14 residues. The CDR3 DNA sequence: TGTGCCAGCAGCGACACAGATTACACCGGGGAGCTGTTTTTT. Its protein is CASSDTDYTGELFF.

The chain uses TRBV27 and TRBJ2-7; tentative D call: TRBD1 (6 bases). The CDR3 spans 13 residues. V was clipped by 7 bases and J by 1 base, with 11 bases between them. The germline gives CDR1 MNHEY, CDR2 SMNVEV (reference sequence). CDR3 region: CASKMDSSYEQYF. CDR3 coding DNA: TGTGCCAGCAAAATGGACAGTTCCTACGAGCAGTACTTC.

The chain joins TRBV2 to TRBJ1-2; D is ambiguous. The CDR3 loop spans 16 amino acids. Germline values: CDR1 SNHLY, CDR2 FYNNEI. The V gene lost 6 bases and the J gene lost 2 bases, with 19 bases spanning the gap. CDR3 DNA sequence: TGTGCCAGCAGACAAAGACAACCGATTCTAAACTATGGCTACACCTTC. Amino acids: CASRQRQPILNYGYTF.

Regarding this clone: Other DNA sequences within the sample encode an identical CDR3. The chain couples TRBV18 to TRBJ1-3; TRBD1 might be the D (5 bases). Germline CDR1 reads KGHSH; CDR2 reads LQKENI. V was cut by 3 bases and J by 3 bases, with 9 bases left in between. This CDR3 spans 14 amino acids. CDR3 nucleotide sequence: TGTGCCAGCTCACCGGGGACTGTTGGAAACACCATATATTTT. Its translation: CASSPGTVGNTIYF.

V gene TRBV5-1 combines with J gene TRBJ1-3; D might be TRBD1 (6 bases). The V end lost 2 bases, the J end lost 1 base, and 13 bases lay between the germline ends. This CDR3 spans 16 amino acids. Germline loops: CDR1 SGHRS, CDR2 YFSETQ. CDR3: CASSFTGSESGNTIYF. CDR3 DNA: TGCGCCAGCAGCTTTACAGGGTCAGAATCTGGAAACACCATATATTTT.

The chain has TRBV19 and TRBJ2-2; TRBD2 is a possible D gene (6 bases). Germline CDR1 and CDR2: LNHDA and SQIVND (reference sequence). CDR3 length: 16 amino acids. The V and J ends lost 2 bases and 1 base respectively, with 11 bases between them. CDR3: CASSIRRAGNTGELFF. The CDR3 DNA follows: TGTGCCAGTAGTATACGTCGAGCGGGGAACACCGGGGAGCTGTTTTTT. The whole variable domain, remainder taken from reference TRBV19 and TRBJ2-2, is DGGITQSPKYLFRKEGQNVTLSCEQNLNHDAMYWYRQDPGQGLRLIYYSQIVNDFQKGDIAEGYSVSREKKESFPLTVTSAQKNPTAFYLCASSIRRAGNTGELFFGEGSRLTVL.

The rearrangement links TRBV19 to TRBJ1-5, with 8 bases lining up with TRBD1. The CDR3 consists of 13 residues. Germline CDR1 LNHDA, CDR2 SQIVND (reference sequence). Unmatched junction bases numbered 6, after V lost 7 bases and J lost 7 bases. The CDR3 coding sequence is TGTGCCAGTACAGACAGGGGTGGCCAGCCCCAGCATTTT. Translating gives CASTDRGGQPQHF.

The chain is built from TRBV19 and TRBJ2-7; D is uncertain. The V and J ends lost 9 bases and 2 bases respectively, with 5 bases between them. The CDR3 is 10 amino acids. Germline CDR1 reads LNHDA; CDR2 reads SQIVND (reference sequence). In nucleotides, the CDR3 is TGTGCCAGCGTTACCTACGAGCAGTACTTC. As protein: CASVTYEQYF. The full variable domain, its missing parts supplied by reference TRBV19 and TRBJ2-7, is DGGITQSPKYLFRKEGQNVTLSCEQNLNHDAMYWYRQDPGQGLRLIYYSQIVNDFQKGDIAEGYSVSREKKESFPLTVTSAQKNPTAFYLCASVTYEQYFGPGTRLTVT.